The 8 T cell receptor beta chains reported below all come from one sample, sequenced in a study of Tregs in tolerant kidney transplant recipients (dated by TCRdb to the late 2010s). The intended sense of this specimen's time point label: blood sample drawn before combined kidney and bone marrow transplant. The library was built by means of the immunoSEQ multiplex PCR assay. This immuneACCESS table, as held by TCRdb, lists in-frame sequences with V and J called but not all clones. Of the missing ones, under half trace to an unresolved V gene in checked studies; the others have no known cause. The sample table records about 30,000 clones. The ten largest clonotypes hold 13% to 15% of the sample. The input for sequencing was CD8+ T cells from blood, taken before the transplant. The receptors come from a human donor who received a combined kidney and bone marrow transplant.

With respect to this clone: The read gets to within 3 residues of the CDR3 end, and the germline J gene fills in the rest. The V call is TRBV19, the J call TRBJ2-7; TRBD2 matches 10 bases. The CDR3 sequence is 15 residues long. V shed 3 bases and J 5 bases; nucleotides not matched to a gene: 7. The germline V gene has CDR1 LNHDA and CDR2 SQIVND (reference sequence). The CDR3 loop reads CASSILLAGVNEQYF. The sequenced part of the CDR3 DNA is TGTGCCAGTAGTATCCTGCTAGCGGGAGTTAACGAG.

With regard to this clone: The CDR3 end falls 3 residues outside the read, so it is completed with the germline J gene. V and J are TRBV29-1 and TRBJ2-1, with TRBD2 matching over 7 bases. The trim removed 3 bases at V and 7 bases at J, leaving 3 bases unmatched. CDR3 length: 12 amino acids. CDR1 SQVTM and CDR2 ANQGSEA come from the germline V gene. CDR3 region: CSVDASGNEQFF. The CDR3 DNA, read in part, is TGCAGCGTTGATGCTAGCGGAAATGAG.

Turning to this clone: The junction departs from germline at one end; a sequencing error may be responsible. Read data end 3 residues before the CDR3 end; the end is taken from the germline J gene. The V call is TRBV4-2, the J call TRBJ2-7; TRBD2 is a possible D gene (6 bases). This CDR3 contains 16 residues. Germline V gene sequence: CDR1 LGHNA, CDR2 YNFKEQ. Incomplete CDR3 DNA: TGCGCCAGCAGCCAAGATAGGGGCGGGGCCACCTACGAG. It codes for CASSQDRGGATYE. The whole CDR3 region reads CASSQDRGGATYEQYF.

Details on this clone: The CDR3 end lies 3 residues beyond the end of the read and is filled in from the germline J gene. The J gene is TRBJ2-2, the V gene TRBV20-1, with D perhaps matching TRBD1 (5 bases). The CDR3 contains 15 residues. V lost 0 bases and J 0 bases, leaving 8 bases between the germline ends. Looked up from germline, CDR1 is DFQATT and CDR2 is SNEGSKA (reference sequence). The CDR3 DNA, read in part, is TGCAGTGCTAGAGATTCCAGGGCGAACACCGGGGAG. It translates to CSARDSRANTGE. The CDR3 in its entirety is CSARDSRANTGELFF.

With regard to this clone: The read comes to an end 3 residues before the CDR3 does, leaving the germline J gene to fill in the end. J is TRBJ2-7 and V is TRBV11-2, with 8 nucleotides matching TRBD2. CDR3 length: 14 residues. The germline V gene has CDR1 SGHAT and CDR2 FQNNGV. J was trimmed by 3 bases and V by 5 bases; bases with no gene match: 6. The sequenced part of the CDR3 DNA is TGTGCCAGCAGCCAACTAGCGGCTGACTACGAG. Translation gives CASSQLAADYE. The full CDR3 is CASSQLAADYEQYF.

Note on this clone: The read ends 3 residues shy of where the CDR3 ends; the end is completed using the germline J gene. The chain couples TRBV7-8 to TRBJ1-4; TRBD1 matches 8 bases. The germline CDR1 and CDR2 sequences are SGHVS and FQNEAQ. With V trimmed by 3 bases and J by 4 bases, 10 bases remained unmatched. This CDR3 comprises 17 residues. The CDR3 region is CASSLLGTGINNEKLFF. Partial CDR3 DNA: TGTGCCAGCAGCTTGCTCGGGACAGGAATCAATAATGAAAAA.

Regarding this clone: The read ends 3 residues before the CDR3 terminus; that terminus is restored from the germline J gene. This rearrangement joins TRBV20-1 to TRBJ2-7; 9 bases align to TRBD2. The ends lost 1 base at V and 0 bases at J; junction bases unmatched: 7. CDR3 length equals 16 residues. CDR1 and CDR2 (germline): DFQATT, SNEGSKA (reference sequence). The sequenced part of the CDR3 DNA is TGCAGTGCTAGAGCCGGAATTAGCGGGAGCTCCTACGAG. Translated: CSARAGISGSSYE. The CDR3 in its entirety is CSARAGISGSSYEQYF.

For this clone: The read finishes 3 residues shy of the CDR3 end, and the germline J gene is used to complete it. J is TRBJ2-1 and V is TRBV19; 13 bases agree with TRBD2. The junction had 4 bases not matched to a gene; V was cut back by 3 bases and J by 8 bases. The CDR3 runs to 15 residues. The germline gives CDR1 LNHDA, CDR2 SQIVND (reference sequence). CDR3: CASSIGGLAGDEQFF. The DNA read from the CDR3 is TGTGCCAGTAGTATTGGTGGACTAGCGGGAGATGAG.